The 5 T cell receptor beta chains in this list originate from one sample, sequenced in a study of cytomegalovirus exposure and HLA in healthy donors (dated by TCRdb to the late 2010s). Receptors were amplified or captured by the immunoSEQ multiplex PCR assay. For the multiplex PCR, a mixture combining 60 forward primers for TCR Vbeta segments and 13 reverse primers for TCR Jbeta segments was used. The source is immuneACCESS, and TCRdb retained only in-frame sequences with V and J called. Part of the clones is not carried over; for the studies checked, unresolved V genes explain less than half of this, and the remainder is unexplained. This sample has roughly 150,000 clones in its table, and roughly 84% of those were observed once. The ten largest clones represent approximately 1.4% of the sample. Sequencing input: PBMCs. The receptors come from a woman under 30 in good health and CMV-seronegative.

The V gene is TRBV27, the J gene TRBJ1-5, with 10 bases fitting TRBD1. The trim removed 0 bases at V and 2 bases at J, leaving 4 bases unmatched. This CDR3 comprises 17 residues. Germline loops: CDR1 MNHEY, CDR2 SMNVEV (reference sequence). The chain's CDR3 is CASSLSRDRGGNQPQHF. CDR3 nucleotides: TGTGCCAGCAGTTTATCACGGGACAGGGGTGGCAATCAGCCCCAGCATTTT.

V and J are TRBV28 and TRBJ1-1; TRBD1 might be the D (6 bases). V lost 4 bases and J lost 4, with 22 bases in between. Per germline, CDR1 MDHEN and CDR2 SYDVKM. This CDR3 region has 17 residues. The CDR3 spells CASSSRWVGASGTEAFF. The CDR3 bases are TGTGCCAGCAGTTCCAGATGGGTGGGGGCGAGTGGCACTGAAGCTTTCTTT.

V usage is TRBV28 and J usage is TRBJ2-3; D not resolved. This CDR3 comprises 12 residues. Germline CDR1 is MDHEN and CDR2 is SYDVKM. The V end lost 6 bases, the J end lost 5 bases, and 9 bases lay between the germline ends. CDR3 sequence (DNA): TGTGCCAGCAGCCCTCAGGTAGATACGCAGTATTTT. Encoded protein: CASSPQVDTQYF.

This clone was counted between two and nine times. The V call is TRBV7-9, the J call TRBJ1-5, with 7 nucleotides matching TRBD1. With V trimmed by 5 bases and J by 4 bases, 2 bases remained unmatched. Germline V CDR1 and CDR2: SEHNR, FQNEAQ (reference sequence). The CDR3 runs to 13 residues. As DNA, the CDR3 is TGTGCCAGCAGCGGGACAGAAAATCAGCCCCAGCATTTT. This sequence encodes CASSGTENQPQHF.

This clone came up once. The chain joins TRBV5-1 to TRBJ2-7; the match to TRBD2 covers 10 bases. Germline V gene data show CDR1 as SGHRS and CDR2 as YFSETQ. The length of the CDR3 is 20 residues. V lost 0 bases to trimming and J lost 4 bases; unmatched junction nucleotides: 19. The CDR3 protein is CASSLARWASGGREQYEQYF. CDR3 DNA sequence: TGCGCCAGCAGCTTGGCCAGATGGGCTAGCGGGGGTCGCGAACAATACGAGCAGTACTTC.